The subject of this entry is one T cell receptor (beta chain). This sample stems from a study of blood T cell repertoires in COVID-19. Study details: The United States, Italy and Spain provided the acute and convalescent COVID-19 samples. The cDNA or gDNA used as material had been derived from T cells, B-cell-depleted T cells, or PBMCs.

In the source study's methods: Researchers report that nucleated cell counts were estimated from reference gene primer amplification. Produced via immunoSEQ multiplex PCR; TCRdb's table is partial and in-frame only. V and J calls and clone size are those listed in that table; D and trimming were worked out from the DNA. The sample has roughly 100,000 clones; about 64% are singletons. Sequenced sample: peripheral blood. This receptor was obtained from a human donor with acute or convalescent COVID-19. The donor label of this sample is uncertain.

This CDR3 reads CASSSGTGGHEKLFF. The CDR3 DNA follows: TGCGCCAGCAGCTCCGGGACAGGGGGCCACGAAAAACTGTTTTTT. The rearrangement links TRBV5-1 to TRBJ1-4; the match to TRBD1 covers 12 bases. V was pared by 3 bases and J by 8 bases, with 5 bases of the junction left unmatched. CDR3 size: 15 residues. Germline V lookup: CDR1 SGHRS, CDR2 YFSETQ.